This TCR beta chain comes out of a study of blood T cell repertoires in COVID-19. Study-level background: Samples taken during acute and convalescent COVID-19 were collected in the United States, Italy and Spain. PBMCs, B-cell-depleted T cells, or T cells were the source of the cDNA or gDNA that made up the material.

This clone was seen only once. Per the original data handling: Estimated nucleated cell counts came from reference gene primer amplification. Profiled with immunoSEQ multiplex PCR; TCRdb holds only in-frame clones, not every one. V and J calls and clone size come straight from that table; D and trimming were deduced from the DNA. The repertoire holds 250,000 to 300,000 clones, with 84% as singletons. V was pared by 2 bases and J by 3 bases, with 3 bases of the junction left unmatched. The germline gives CDR1 MNHEY, CDR2 SVGEGT. The CDR3 runs to 15 residues. Input material: peripheral blood. The source of this sequence is a man between 60 and 75 years old with acute or convalescent COVID-19. The chain is built from TRBV6-2 or TRBV6-3 and TRBJ2-2; 7 positions match TRBD2. The CDR3 reads CASSYGLADTGELFF. CDR3 nucleotides: TGTGCCAGCAGTTACGGGCTAGCGGACACCGGGGAGCTGTTTTTT.